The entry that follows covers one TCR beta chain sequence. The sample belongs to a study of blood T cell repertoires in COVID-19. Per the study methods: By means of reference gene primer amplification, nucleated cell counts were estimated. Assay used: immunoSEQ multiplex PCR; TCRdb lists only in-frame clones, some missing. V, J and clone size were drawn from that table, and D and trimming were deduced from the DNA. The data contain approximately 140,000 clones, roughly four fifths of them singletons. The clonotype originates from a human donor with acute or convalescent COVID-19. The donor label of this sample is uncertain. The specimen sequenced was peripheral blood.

Here the CDR3 reads CASSESGQGYTEAFF. As DNA, the CDR3 is TGTGCCAGCAGTGAATCGGGACAGGGGTACACTGAAGCTTTCTTT. V is TRBV2 and J is TRBJ1-1; 10 bases are a match to TRBD1. With V trimmed by 2 bases and J by 3 bases, 3 bases remained unmatched. Looked up from germline, CDR1 is SNHLY and CDR2 is FYNNEI. The CDR3 consists of 15 residues.